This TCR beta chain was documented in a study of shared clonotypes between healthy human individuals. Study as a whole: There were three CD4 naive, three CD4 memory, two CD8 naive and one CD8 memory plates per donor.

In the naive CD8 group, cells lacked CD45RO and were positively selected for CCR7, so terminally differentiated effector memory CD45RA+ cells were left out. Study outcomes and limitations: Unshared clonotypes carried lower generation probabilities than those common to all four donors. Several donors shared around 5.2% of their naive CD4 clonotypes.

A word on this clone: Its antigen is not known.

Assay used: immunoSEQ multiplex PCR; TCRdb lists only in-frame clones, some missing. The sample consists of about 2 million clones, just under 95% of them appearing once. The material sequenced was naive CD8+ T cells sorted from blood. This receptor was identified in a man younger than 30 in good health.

CDR3 DNA: TGCGCCAGCAGCCAAGATCAAACAGATTCTTACAATGAGCAGTTCTTC. This codes for CASSQDQTDSYNEQFF. This rearrangement joins TRBV4-1 to TRBJ2-1; the D is unclear. The V end was cut by 0 bases, the J end by 4 bases, with 13 bases between. The CDR3 spans 16 residues. Per the germline V gene, CDR1 is MGHRA and CDR2 is YSYEKL.